A selection of T cell receptor beta chains follows, all from one sample in a study of Tregs in tolerant kidney transplant recipients. TCRdb's table, derived via immunoSEQ multiplex PCR, lists solely in-frame clones and lacks some. The data contain about 240,000 clones, about 80% of them singletons. Sequenced: CD4+ T cells from blood. The receptor set was obtained from a human donor in good health. The CDR3 runs from the conserved cysteine through the conserved F or W.

V: TRBV5-4; CDR3: CASSSRDRGHYGYTF
V: TRBV5-6; CDR3: CASSLGFPNEQFF
V: TRBV6-6; CDR3: CASRDFPYEQYF
V: TRBV5-1; CDR3: CASSPETGASYGYTF
V: TRBV7-3; CDR3: CASSLEDGTGIGLGEKLFF
V: TRBV5-1; CDR3: CASSLRLNNEQFF
V: TRBV5-8; CDR3: CASGGDRPGNTIYF
V: TRBV6-1; CDR3: CASSERTGGPSTDTQYF
V: TRBV10-3; CDR3: CAISDGRPPNTEAFF
V: TRBV6-1; CDR3: CASNKDPVANYGYTF
V: TRBV19; CDR3: CASSIRGQGQETQYF
V: TRBV2; CDR3: CASSEVGGDNSPLHF
V: TRBV5-6; CDR3: CASSLAFAGANTGELFF
V: TRBV7-9; CDR3: CASSQGLLRDTEAFF
V: TRBV7-5; CDR3: CVTIRPFDWAFF
V: TRBV6-4; CDR3: CASSDSGQATNYGYTF
V: TRBV2; CDR3: CATSPAWGNEQYF
V: TRBV4-1; CDR3: CASSLRGLKSGASGNTIYF
V: TRBV18; CDR3: CASSERLAGWEDTQYF
V: TRBV7-2; CDR3: CASSSSGGVQETQYF
V: TRBV21-1; CDR3: CASINHIWVPLSGANVLTF
V: TRBV7-2; CDR3: CASSSGASYNEQFF
V: TRBV11-3; CDR3: CASSLVYEGRGHTEAFF
V: TRBV14; CDR3: CASSLYLAQEQFF
V: TRBV5-1; CDR3: CASSLDARNTEAFF
V: TRBV14; CDR3: CASSHMTGSRSNTGELFF
V: TRBV5-6; CDR3: CASSLGYLGYEQYF
V: TRBV6-1; CDR3: CASSEAPYWGGNQPQHF
V: TRBV15; CDR3: CATSGAVDREETQYF
V: TRBV30; CDR3: CAWSVGPNREKLFF
V: TRBV7-9; CDR3: CASSSIGLAGKKNTGELFF
V: TRBV27; CDR3: CASRAGSPAAGELFF